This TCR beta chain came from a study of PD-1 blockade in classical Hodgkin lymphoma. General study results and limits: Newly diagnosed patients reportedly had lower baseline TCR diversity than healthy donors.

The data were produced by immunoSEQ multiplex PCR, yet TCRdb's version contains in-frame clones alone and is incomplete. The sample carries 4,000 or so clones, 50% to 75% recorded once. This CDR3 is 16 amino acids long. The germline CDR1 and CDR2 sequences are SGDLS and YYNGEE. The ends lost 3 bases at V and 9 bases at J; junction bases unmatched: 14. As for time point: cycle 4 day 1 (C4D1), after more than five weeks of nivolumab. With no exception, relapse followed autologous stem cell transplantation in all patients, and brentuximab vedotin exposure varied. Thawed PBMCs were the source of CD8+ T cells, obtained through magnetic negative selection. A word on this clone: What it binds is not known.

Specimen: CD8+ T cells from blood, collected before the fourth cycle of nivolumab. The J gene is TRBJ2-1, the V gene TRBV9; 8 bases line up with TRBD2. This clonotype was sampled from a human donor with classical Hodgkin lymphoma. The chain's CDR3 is CASSAYGSGGSGEQFF. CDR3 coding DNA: TGTGCCAGCAGCGCCTATGGGAGCGGGGGTAGCGGTGAGCAGTTCTTC.